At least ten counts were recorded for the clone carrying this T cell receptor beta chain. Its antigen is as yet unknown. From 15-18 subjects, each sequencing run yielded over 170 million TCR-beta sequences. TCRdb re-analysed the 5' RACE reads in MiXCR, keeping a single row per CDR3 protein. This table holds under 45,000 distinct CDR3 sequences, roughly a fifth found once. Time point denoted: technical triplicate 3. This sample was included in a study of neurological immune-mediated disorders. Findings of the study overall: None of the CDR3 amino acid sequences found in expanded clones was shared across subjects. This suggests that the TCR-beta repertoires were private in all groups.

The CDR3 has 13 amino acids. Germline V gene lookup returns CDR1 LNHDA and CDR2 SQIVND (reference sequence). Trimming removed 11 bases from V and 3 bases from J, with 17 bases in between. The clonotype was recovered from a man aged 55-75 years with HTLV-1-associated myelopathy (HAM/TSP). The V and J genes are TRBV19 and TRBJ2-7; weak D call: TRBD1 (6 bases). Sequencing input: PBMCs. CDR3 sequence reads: CAEQGGTYYEQYF. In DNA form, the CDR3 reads TGTGCCGAGCAAGGGGGAACCTACTACGAGCAGTACTTC.